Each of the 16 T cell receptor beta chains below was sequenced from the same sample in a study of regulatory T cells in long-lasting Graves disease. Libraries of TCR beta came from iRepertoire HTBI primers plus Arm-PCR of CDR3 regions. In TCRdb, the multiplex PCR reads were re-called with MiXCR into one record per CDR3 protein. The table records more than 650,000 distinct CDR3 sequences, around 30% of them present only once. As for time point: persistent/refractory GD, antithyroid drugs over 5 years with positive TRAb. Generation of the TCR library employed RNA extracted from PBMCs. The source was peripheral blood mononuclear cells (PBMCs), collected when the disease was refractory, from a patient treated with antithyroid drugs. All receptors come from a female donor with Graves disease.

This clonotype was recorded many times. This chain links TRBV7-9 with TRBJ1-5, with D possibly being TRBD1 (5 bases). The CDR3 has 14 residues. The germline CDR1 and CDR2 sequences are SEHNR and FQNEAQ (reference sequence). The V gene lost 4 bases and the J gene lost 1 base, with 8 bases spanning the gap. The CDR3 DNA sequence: TGTGCCAGCAGCTCGGGACGGAGCAATCAGCCCCAGCATTTT. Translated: CASSSGRSNQPQHF.

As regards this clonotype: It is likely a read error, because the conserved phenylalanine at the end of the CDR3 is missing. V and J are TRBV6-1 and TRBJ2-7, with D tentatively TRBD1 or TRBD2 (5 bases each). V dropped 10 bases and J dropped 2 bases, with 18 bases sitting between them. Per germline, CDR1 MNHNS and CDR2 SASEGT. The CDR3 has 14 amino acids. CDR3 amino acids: CATLGRQTTYEQYS. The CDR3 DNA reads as TGTGCCACCTTGGGACGGCAGACTACCTACGAGCAGTACTCC.

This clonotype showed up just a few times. The CDR3 sequence is CASSKGAYNEQFF. The CDR3 DNA reads TGTGCCAGCAGTAAGGGTGCCTACAATGAGCAGTTCTTC. The chain carries TRBV6-1 and TRBJ2-1, with no clear D. Germline V lookup: CDR1 MNHNS, CDR2 SASEGT. Trimming took off 5 bases at V and 2 bases at J, with 7 bases between the two ends. CDR3 length: 13 residues.

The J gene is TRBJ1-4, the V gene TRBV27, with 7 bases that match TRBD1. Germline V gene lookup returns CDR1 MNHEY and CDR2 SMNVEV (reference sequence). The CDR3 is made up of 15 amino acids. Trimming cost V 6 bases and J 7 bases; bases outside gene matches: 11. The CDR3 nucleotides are TGTGCCAGCAGATCTTTGAAGGGGGCAGGTGAAAAACTGTTTTTT. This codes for CASRSLKGAGEKLFF.

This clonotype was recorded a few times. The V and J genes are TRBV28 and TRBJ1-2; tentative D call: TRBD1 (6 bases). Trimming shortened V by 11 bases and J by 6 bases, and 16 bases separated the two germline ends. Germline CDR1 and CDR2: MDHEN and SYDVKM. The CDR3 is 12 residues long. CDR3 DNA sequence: TGTGCCTCCACGGAGGGGGGCCATGGCTACACCTTC. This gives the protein CASTEGGHGYTF.

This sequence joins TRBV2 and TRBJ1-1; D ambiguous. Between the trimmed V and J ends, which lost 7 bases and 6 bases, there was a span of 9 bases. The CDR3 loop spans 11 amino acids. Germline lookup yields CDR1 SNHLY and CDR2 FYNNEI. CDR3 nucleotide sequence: TGTGCCAGCACGGCGGGCCCTGAAGCTTTCTTT. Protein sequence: CASTAGPEAFF.

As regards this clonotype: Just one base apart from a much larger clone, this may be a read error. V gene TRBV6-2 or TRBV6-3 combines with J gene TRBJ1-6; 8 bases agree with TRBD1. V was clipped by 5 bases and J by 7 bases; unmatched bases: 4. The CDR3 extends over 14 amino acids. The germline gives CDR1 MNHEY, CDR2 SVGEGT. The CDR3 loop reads CASSRQGTNSPLHF. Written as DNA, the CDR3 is TGTGCCAGCAGTCGACAGGGGACGAATTCACCCCTCCACTTT.

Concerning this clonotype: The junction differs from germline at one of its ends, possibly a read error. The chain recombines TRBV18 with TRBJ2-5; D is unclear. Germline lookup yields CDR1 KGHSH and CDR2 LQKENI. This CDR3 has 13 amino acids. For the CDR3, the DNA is TGTGCCAGCTCACGTACATACCAAGAGACCCAGCACTTC. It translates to CASSRTYQETQHF.

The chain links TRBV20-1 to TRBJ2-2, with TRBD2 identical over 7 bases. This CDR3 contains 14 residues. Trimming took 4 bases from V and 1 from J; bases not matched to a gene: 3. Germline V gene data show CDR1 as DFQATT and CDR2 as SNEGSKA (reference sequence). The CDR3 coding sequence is TGCAGTGCTACGGGACTAAAGAACACCGGGGAGCTGTTTTTT. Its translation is CSATGLKNTGELFF.

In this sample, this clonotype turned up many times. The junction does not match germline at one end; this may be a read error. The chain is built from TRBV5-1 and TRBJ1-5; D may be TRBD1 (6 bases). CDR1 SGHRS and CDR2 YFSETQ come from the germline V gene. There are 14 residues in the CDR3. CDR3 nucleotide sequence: TGTGCCAGCAGTTTGGACAGTCTGGATCAGCCCCAGCATTTT. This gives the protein CASSLDSLDQPQHF.

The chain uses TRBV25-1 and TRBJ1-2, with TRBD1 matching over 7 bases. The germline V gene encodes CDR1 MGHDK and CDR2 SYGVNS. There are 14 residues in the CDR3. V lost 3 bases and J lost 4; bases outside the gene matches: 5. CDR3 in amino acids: CASSERTGSYGYTF. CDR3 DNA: TGTGCCAGCAGTGAGAGGACAGGTAGCTATGGCTACACCTTC.

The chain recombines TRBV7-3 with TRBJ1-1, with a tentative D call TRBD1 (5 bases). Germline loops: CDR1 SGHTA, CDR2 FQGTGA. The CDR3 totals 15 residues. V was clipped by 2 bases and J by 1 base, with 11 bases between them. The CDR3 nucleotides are TGTGCCAGCAGCTTACAGGGCGGTAGGAACACTGAAGCTTTCTTT. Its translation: CASSLQGGRNTEAFF.

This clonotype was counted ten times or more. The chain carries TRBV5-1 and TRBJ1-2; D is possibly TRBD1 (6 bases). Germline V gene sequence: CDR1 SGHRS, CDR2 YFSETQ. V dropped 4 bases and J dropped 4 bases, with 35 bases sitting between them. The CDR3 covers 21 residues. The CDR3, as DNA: TGCGCCAGCAGCCCGGTCGCGTACGACAGGCCTGGGACTTCCCCTAGCTATGGCTACACCTTC. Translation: CASSPVAYDRPGTSPSYGYTF.

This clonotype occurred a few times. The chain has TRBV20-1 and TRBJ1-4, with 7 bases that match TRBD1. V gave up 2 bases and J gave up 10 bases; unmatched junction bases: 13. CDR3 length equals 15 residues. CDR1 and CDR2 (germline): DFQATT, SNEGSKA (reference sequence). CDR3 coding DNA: TGCAGTGCTAGACCCGAGACAGGGCCGAGGGCAAAACTGTTTTTT. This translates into CSARPETGPRAKLFF.

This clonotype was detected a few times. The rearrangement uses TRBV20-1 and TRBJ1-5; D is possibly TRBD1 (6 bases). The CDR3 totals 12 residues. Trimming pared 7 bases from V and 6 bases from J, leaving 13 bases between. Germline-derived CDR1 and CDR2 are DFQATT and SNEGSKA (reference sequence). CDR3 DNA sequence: TGCAGTGTCGGGGAGGGGGGTCAGCCCCAGCATTTT. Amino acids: CSVGEGGQPQHF.

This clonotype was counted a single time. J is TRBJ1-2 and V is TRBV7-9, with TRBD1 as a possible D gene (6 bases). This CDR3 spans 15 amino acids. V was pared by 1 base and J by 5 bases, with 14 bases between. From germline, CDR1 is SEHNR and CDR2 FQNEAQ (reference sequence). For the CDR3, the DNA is TGTGCCAGCAGCTTAGGGTCAGGGGATGGATATGGCTACACCTTC. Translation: CASSLGSGDGYGYTF.